Each of the 13 T cell receptor beta chains below was sequenced from the same sample in a study of blood T cell repertoires in COVID-19 (dated by TCRdb to 2018 to 2020). Receptor libraries were prepared by the immunoSEQ multiplex PCR assay. TCRdb retrieved this table from immuneACCESS and kept in-frame rearrangements only. Not all clones are present; in checked studies, unresolved V genes account for under half, and no reason is known for the remainder. The table for this sample lists roughly 200,000 clones; 75% to 90% of them were counted only once. The ten biggest clones cover about 9% of the sample. The sequencing sample was made of PBMCs or T cells enriched from blood (not recorded which). The receptor source for this set is a man aged 40-55 years who had recovered from COVID-19.

The rearrangement uses TRBV27 and TRBJ2-1; 7 bases align to TRBD2. Trimming removed 1 base from V and 7 bases from J; junction bases left unmatched: 10. CDR3 length: 16 residues. The germline gives CDR1 MNHEY, CDR2 SMNVEV (reference sequence). The CDR3 protein is CASSLFGGLSRNEQFF. The CDR3 region has the DNA TGTGCCAGCAGTTTATTCGGGGGACTATCAAGGAATGAGCAGTTCTTC.

The chain carries TRBV6-5 and TRBJ2-7; 8 positions match TRBD1. The CDR3 covers 15 residues. Germline V gene data show CDR1 as MNHEY and CDR2 as SVGAGI. The V and J ends lost 1 base and 6 bases, in that order; junction bases with no gene match: 8. The CDR3, as DNA: TGTGCCAGCAGTTACTTCGCCAGGGGGCTGGTCGAGCAGTACTTC. The encoded protein is CASSYFARGLVEQYF.

The table lists this clone with a count of one. The genes are TRBV12-5 and TRBJ1-5; a possible D gene is TRBD1 (6 bases). CDR3 length: 12 amino acids. With 9 bases removed from V and 0 bases from J, the gap between germline ends came to 6 bases. Per germline, CDR1 LGHNT and CDR2 FRNRAP. CDR3 residues: CASRGSNQPQHF. CDR3 in DNA: TGTGCTAGCAGGGGTAGCAATCAGCCCCAGCATTTT.

The chain is built from TRBV11-2 and TRBJ2-7; TRBD2 aligns across 14 bases. V shed 5 bases and J 3 bases; nucleotides not matched to a gene: 6. There are 16 residues in the CDR3. Germline CDR1 reads SGHAT; CDR2 reads FQNNGV. CDR3 nucleotides: TGTGCCAGCAGCCCGCGACTAGCGGGAGGGATCTACGAGCAGTACTTC. The encoded protein is CASSPRLAGGIYEQYF. The full variable domain, completed using reference TRBV11-2 and TRBJ2-7, is EAGVAQSPRYKIIEKRQSVAFWCNPISGHATLYWYQQILGQGPKLLIQFQNNGVVDDSQLPKDRFSAERLKGVDSTLKIQPAKLEDSAVYLCASSPRLAGGIYEQYFGPGTRLTVT.

This clone was seen a few times. The V call is TRBV10-1, the J call TRBJ1-3; 9 bases are shared with TRBD1. CDR1 and CDR2 (germline): WNHNN, SYGVQD (reference sequence). The CDR3 length is 16 residues. V lost 6 bases and J lost 3; bases outside the gene matches: 9. CDR3 nucleotides: TGCGCCAGCAGCCTTGGGACAGGGACGCTTGGAAACACCATATATTTT. Residues: CASSLGTGTLGNTIYF.

CDR3 protein: CASTPSGHPNTEAFF. DNA for the CDR3: TGTGCCAGCACGCCTTCCGGACACCCGAACACTGAAGCTTTCTTT. The J gene is TRBJ1-1, the V gene TRBV7-9, with D possibly being TRBD1 (5 bases). The germline V and J ends were trimmed by 7 bases and 1 base, with 16 bases remaining between them. The CDR3 sequence is 15 residues long. CDR1 and CDR2 from the germline V gene are SEHNR and FQNEAQ (reference sequence).

This rearrangement joins TRBV27 to TRBJ1-1, with TRBD1 matching over 10 bases. The V gene's germline CDR1 is MNHEY and CDR2 SMNVEV (reference sequence). This CDR3 region has 14 residues. V shed 7 bases, J shed 11 bases, and the junction held 13 bases outside the gene matches. CDR3 nucleotides: TGTGCCAGCAAAGGGGTGACAGGGGGCTTCATCGCTTTCTTT. Its translation: CASKGVTGGFIAFF.

The V call is TRBV24-1, the J call TRBJ1-2; D is unresolved. Germline CDR1 reads KGHDR; CDR2 reads SFDVKD. This CDR3 contains 13 residues. Deletions cut 0 bases from V and 2 bases from J, with 3 bases between. Here the CDR3 reads CATSDLGNYGYTF. CDR3 nucleotides: TGTGCCACCAGTGATTTGGGCAACTATGGCTACACCTTC.

This clone came up many times. The rearrangement joins TRBV5-6 to TRBJ2-7; D is undetermined. This CDR3 is built from 13 residues. Germline values: CDR1 SGHDT, CDR2 YYEEEE. Trimming removed 1 base from V and 11 bases from J, with 16 bases in between. The CDR3 is CASSLTSSYVEYF. The CDR3 DNA reads TGTGCCAGCAGCTTGACCTCCTCCTATGTGGAGTACTTC.

The chain links TRBV9 to TRBJ2-7; tentative D call: TRBD1 (5 bases). The V end lost 1 base, the J end lost 3 bases, and 14 bases lay between the germline ends. CDR3 length: 15 residues. Germline CDR1 and CDR2: SGDLS and YYNGEE. This chain's CDR3 is CASSVNPQGNYEQYF. The CDR3 bases are TGTGCCAGCAGCGTAAACCCTCAGGGAAACTACGAGCAGTACTTC.

The chain employs TRBV12-3 or TRBV12-4 and TRBJ1-5, with TRBD1 as a possible D gene (5 bases). This CDR3 has 13 amino acids. Between the trimmed V and J ends, which lost 5 bases and 4 bases, there was a span of 9 bases. CDR3 coding DNA: TGTGCCAGCAGTCTGACAGCTAATCAGCCCCAGCATTTT. Translated, it gives CASSLTANQPQHF.

The V and J genes are TRBV15 and TRBJ1-1; TRBD1 matches at 9 bases. Per germline, CDR1 LNHNV and CDR2 YYDKDF (reference sequence). This CDR3 comprises 19 residues. V was clipped by 0 bases and J by 1 base; unmatched bases: 12. The CDR3 bases are TGTGCCACCAGCAGAGATAAAAGGGGACAGGGCGGGGGGAACACTGAAGCTTTCTTT. Translating it yields CATSRDKRGQGGGNTEAFF. The whole variable domain, remainder taken from reference TRBV15 and TRBJ1-1, is DAMVIQNPRYQVTQFGKPVTLSCSQTLNHNVMYWYQQKSSQAPKLLFHYYDKDFNNEADTPDNFQSRRPNTSFCFLDIRSPGLGDTAMYLCATSRDKRGQGGGNTEAFFGQGTRLTVV.

The V and J genes are TRBV7-2 and TRBJ2-4; D is perhaps TRBD2 (5 bases). V was cut by 4 bases and J by 0 bases, with 16 bases left in between. Germline values: CDR1 SGHTA, CDR2 FQGNSA. The CDR3 sequence is 17 residues long. The CDR3 reads CASSSFDYTLAKNIQYF. The CDR3 DNA reads as TGTGCCAGCAGCTCGTTTGACTACACGCTAGCCAAAAACATTCAGTACTTC.